This T cell receptor (beta chain) was retrieved from a study of T cells in Graves' hyperthyroidism and ophthalmopathy. Across the whole study: Peripheral blood was secured at the point of initial diagnosis, before any treatment.

RNA transcripts yielded amplified TCR beta CDR3 regions. The TCR CDR3 was amplified in a first-round RT-PCR using the HTBI primer set. In TCRdb, the multiplex PCR reads were re-called with MiXCR into one record per CDR3 protein. The sample comprises hundreds of thousands of distinct CDR3 sequences, more than 12% of which are singletons, and approximately 12% rests with the top ten. Only a few counts were recorded for this clonotype. Its cognate antigen is unknown. Whole-study findings and limits: The model made its ophthalmopathy prediction, and onset followed a median around six months later.

After removal of 2 bases from V and 8 bases from J, the junction contained 18 bases not matched to a gene. CDR1 and CDR2 (germline): MDHEN, SYDVKM. This CDR3 spans 19 amino acids. The rearrangement joins TRBV28 to TRBJ1-4, with TRBD1 matching 9 bases. Sequenced material: blood. The sequence came from a woman aged 45-65 years with Graves' ophthalmopathy. This chain's CDR3 is CASSLPIRQGGTSREKLFF. The CDR3 DNA sequence: TGTGCCAGCAGTTTACCGATCAGACAGGGGGGAACCTCTAGGGAAAAACTGTTTTTT.